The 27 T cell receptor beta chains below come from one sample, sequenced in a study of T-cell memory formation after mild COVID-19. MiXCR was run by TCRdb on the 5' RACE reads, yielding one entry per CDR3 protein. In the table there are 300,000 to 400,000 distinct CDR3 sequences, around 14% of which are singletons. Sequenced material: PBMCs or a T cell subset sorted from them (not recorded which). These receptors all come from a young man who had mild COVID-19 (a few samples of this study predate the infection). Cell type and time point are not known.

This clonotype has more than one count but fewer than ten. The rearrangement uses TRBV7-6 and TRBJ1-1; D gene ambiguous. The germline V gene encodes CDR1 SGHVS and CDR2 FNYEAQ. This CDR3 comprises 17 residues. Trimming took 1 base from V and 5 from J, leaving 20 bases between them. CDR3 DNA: TGTGCCAGCAGCTTAGGGTCGTGGCTCGGTATGGGGACTGAAGCTTTCTTT. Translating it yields CASSLGSWLGMGTEAFF.

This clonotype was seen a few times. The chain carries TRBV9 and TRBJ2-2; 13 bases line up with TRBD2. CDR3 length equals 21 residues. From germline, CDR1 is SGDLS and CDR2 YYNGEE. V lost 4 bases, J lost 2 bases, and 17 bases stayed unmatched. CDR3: CASSSPSGLAGANYNTGELFF. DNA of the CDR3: TGTGCCAGCAGCTCACCCTCCGGACTAGCGGGGGCTAACTATAACACCGGGGAGCTGTTTTTT.

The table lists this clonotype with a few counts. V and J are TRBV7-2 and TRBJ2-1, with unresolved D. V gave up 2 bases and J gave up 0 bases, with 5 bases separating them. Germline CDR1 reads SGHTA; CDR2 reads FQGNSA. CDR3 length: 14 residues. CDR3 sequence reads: CASSLYFSYNEQFF. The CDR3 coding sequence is TGTGCCAGCAGCTTATACTTCTCCTACAATGAGCAGTTCTTC.

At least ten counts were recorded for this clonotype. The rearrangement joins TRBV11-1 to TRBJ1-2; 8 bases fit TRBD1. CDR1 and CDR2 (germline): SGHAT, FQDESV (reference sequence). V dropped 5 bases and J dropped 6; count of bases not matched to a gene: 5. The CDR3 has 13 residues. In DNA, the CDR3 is TGTGCCAGCAGCGACGGACAGGGCCATGGCTACACCTTC. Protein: CASSDGQGHGYTF.

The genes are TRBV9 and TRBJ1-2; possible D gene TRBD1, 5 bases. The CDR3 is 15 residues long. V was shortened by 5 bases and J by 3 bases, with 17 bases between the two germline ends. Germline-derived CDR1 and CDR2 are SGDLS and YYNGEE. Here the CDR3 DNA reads TGTGCCAGCAGTAGAACAGGTATTGCTGACTATGGCTACACCTTC. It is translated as CASSRTGIADYGYTF.

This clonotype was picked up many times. The CDR3 spells CASSLKALANTGELFF. For the CDR3, the DNA is TGTGCCAGCAGCTTAAAGGCCCTGGCGAACACCGGGGAGCTGTTTTTT. The rearrangement uses TRBV7-3 and TRBJ2-2; no firm D call. Germline V gene lookup returns CDR1 SGHTA and CDR2 FQGTGA. CDR3 length: 16 amino acids. V lost 1 base and J 0 bases, leaving 9 bases between the germline ends.

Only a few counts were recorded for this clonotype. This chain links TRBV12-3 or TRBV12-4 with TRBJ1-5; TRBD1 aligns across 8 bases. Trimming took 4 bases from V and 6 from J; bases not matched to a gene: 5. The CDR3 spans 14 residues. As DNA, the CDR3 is TGTGCCAGCAGTTACACAGGGGGTAGTCAGCCCCAGCATTTT. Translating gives CASSYTGGSQPQHF.

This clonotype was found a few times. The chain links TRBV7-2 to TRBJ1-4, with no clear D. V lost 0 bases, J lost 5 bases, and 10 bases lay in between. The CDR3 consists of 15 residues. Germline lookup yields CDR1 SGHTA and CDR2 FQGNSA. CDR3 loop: CASSLAWQPNEKLFF. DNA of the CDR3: TGTGCCAGCAGCTTAGCATGGCAGCCGAATGAAAAACTGTTTTTT.

The CDR3 here is CASSYSDSGYNEQFF. The CDR3 DNA follows: TGTGCCAGCAGTTACTCGGATAGCGGCTACAATGAGCAGTTCTTC. This rearrangement joins TRBV6-5 to TRBJ2-1; D possibly corresponds to TRBD2 (6 bases). V dropped 0 bases and J dropped 3 bases, with 9 bases sitting between them. The CDR3 has 15 amino acids. CDR1 and CDR2 (germline): MNHEY, SVGAGI.

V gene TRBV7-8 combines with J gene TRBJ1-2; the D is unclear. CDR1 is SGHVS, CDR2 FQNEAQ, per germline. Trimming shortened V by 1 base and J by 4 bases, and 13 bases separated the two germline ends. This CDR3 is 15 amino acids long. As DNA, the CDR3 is TGTGCCAGCAGCTTAGTACCCATGTCGGGCTATGGCTACACCTTC. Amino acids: CASSLVPMSGYGYTF. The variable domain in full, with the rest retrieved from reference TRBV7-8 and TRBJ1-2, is GAGVSQSPRYKVAKRGQDVALRCDPISGHVSLFWYQQALGQGPEFLTYFQNEAQLDKSGLPSDRFFAERPEGSVSTLKIQRTQQEDSAVYLCASSLVPMSGYGYTFGSGTRLTVV.

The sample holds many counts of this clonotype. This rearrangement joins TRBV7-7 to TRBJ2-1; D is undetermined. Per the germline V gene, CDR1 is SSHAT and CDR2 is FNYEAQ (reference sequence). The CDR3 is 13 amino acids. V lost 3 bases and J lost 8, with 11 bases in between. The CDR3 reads CASSFQPGDEQFF. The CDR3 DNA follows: TGTGCCAGCAGCTTCCAACCTGGGGATGAGCAGTTCTTC. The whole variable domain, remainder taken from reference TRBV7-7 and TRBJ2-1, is GAGVSQSPRYKVTKRGQDVTLRCDPISSHATLYWYQQALGQGPEFLTYFNYEAQPDKSGLPSDRFSAERPEGSISTLTIQRTEQRDSAMYRCASSFQPGDEQFFGPGTRLTVL.

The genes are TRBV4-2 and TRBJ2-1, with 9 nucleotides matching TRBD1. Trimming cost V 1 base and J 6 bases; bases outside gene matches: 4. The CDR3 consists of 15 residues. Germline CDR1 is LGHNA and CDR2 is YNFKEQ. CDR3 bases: TGTGCCAGCAGCCAAGCTCCGGGACAGGGCAATGAGCAGTTCTTC. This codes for CASSQAPGQGNEQFF.

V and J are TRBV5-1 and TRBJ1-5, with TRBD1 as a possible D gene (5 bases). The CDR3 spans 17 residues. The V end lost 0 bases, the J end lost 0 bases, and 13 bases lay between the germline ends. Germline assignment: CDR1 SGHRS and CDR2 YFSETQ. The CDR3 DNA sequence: TGCGCCAGCAGCTTGGACCCCAGGGAAAATAGCAATCAGCCCCAGCATTTT. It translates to CASSLDPRENSNQPQHF.

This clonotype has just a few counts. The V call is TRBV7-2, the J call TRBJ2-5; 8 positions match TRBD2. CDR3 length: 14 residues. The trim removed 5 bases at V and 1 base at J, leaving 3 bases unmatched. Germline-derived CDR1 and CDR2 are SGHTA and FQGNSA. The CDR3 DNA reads TGTGCCAGCAGCCCGGGGGGGCTCCAAGAGACCCAGTACTTC. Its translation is CASSPGGLQETQYF.

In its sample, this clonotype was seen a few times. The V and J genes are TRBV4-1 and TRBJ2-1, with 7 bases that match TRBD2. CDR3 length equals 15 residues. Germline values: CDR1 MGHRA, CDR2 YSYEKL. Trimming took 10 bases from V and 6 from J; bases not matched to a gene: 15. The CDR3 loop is CATRPLGGGSNEQFF. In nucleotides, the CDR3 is TGCGCCACCCGACCCCTGGGGGGGGGTTCCAATGAGCAGTTCTTC.

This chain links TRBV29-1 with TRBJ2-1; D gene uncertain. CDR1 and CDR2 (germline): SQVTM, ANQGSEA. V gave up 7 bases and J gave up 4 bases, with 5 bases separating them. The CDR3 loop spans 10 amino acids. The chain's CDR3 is CSALYNEQFF. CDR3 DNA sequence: TGCAGCGCTCTATACAATGAGCAGTTCTTC.

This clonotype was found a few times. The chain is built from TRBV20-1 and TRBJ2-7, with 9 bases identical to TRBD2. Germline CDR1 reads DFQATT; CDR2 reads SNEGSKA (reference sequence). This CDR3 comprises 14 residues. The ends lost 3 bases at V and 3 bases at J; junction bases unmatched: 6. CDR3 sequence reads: CSASLAGAGYEQYF. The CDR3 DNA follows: TGCAGTGCTAGTTTAGCGGGGGCGGGCTACGAGCAGTACTTC.

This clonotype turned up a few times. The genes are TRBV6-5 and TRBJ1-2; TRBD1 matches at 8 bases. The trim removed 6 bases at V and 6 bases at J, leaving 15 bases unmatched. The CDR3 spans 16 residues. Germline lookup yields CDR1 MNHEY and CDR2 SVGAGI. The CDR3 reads CASSAKPGGGGHGYTF. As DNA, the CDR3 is TGTGCCAGCAGCGCAAAACCAGGGGGCGGAGGACATGGCTACACCTTC.

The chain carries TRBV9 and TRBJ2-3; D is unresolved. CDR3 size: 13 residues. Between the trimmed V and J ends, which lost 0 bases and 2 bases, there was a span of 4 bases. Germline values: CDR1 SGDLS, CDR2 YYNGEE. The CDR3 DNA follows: TGTGCCAGCAGCGTAGACGACACAGATACGCAGTATTTT. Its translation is CASSVDDTDTQYF.

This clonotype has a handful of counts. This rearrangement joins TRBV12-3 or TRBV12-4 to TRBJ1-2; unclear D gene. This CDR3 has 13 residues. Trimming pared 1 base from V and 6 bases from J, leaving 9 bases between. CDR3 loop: CASSLGRPHGYTF. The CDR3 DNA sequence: TGTGCCAGCAGTTTAGGCAGGCCCCATGGCTACACCTTC.

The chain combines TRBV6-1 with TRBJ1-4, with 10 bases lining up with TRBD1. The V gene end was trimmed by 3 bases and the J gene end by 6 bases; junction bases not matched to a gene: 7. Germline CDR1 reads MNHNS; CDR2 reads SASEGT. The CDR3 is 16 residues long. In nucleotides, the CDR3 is TGTGCCAGCAGTGAGCCAGACAGGGGGCGAGATGAAAAACTGTTTTTT. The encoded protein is CASSEPDRGRDEKLFF.

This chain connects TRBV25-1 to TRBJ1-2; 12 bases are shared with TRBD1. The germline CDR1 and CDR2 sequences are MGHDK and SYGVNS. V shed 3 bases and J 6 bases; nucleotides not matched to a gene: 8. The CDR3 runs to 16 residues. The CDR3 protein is CASSDQGQGAMDGYTF. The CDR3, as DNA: TGTGCCAGCAGTGACCAGGGACAGGGGGCGATGGATGGCTACACCTTC.

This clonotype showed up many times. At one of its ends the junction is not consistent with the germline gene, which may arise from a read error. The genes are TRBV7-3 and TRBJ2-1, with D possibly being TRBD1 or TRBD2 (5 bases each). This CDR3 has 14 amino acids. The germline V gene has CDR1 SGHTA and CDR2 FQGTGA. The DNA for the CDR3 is TGTGCCAGCAGCGTAACCTCCGGGGCCGATGAGCAGTTCTTC. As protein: CASSVTSGADEQFF.

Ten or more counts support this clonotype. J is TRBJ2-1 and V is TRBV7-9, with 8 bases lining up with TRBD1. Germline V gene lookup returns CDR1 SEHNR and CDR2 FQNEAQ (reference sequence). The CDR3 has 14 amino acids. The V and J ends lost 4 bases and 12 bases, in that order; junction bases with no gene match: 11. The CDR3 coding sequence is TGTGCCAGCAGCTCTGGACAGGGTATGGTTCTGCAGTTCTTC. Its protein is CASSSGQGMVLQFF.

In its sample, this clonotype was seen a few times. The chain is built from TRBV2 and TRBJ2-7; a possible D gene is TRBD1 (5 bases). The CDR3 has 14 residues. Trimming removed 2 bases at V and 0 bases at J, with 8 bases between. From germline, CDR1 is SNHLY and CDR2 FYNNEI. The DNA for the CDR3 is TGTGCCAGCAGTGAACAGGGAAGCTCCTACGAGCAGTACGTC. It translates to CASSEQGSSYEQYV.

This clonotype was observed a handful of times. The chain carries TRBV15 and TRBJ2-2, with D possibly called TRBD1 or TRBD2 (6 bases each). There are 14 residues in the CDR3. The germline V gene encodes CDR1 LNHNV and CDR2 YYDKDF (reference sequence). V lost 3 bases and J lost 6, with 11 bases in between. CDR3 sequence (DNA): TGTGCCACCAGCAGCACGGGGGCCCCCGGGGAGCTGTTTTTT. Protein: CATSSTGAPGELFF.

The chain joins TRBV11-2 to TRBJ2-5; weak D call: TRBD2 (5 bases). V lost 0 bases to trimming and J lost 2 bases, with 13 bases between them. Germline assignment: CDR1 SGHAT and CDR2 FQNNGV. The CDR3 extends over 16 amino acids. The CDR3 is CASSLDSLGFQETQYF. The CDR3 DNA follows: TGTGCCAGCAGCTTAGACTCACTAGGGTTTCAAGAGACCCAGTACTTC.